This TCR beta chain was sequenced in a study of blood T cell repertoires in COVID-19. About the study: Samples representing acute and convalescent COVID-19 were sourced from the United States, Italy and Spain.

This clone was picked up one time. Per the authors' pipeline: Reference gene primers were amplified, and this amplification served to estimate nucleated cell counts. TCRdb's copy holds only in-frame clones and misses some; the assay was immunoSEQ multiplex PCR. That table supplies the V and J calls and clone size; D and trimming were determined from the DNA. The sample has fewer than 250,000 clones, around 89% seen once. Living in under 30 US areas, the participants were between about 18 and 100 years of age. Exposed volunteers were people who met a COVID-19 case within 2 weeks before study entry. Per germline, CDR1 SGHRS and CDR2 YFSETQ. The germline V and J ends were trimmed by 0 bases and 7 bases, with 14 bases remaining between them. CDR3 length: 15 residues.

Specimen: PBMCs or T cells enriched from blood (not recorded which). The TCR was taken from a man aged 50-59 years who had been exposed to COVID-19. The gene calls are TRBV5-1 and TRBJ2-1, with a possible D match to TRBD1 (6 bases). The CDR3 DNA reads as TGCGCCAGCAGCTTGGGTGCAGGGGAGCGGAATGAGCAGTTCTTC. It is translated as CASSLGAGERNEQFF.